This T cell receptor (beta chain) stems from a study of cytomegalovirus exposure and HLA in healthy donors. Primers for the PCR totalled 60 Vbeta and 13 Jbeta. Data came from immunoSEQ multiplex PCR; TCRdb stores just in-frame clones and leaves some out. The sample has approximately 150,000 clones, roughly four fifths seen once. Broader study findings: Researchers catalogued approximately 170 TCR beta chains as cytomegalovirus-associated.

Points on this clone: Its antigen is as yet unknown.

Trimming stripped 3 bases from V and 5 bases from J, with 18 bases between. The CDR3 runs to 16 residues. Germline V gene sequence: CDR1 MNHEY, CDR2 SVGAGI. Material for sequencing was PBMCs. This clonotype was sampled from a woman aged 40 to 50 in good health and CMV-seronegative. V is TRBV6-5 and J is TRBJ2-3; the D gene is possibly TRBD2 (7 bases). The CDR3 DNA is TGTGCCAGCAGTTATGATTTTGGCGGGGGCATAGATACGCAGTATTTT. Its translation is CASSYDFGGGIDTQYF.